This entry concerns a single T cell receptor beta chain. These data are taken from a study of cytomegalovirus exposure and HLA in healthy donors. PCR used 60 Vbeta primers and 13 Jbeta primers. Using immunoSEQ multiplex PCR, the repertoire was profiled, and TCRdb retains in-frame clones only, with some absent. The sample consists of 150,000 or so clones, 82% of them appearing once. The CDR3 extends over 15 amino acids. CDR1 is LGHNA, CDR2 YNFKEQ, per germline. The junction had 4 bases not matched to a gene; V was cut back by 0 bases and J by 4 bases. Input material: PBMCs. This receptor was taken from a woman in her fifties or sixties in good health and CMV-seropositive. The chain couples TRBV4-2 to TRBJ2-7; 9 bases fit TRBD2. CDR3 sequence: CASSQEWGLAYEQYF. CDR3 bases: TGTGCCAGCAGCCAAGAGTGGGGACTAGCTTACGAGCAGTACTTC.